The present entry profiles one TCR beta chain with its context. This entry is derived from a study of blood T cell repertoires in COVID-19. For the study at large: T cells, B-cell-depleted T cells, or PBMCs provided the cDNA or gDNA that served as material.

Per germline, CDR1 SGHRS and CDR2 YFSETQ. V lost 4 bases and J 0 bases, leaving 13 bases between the germline ends. The CDR3 length is 15 residues. How the authors handled the data: Nucleated cell counts were estimated from reference gene primer amplification. Data came from immunoSEQ multiplex PCR; TCRdb stores just in-frame clones and leaves some out. D and trimming were read from the DNA, whereas the V and J calls and clone size are those reported in that table. This sample carries more than 150,000 clones, roughly 84% of them seen once, and the ten largest clones take 2.5% to 3.5%. This rearrangement joins TRBV5-1 to TRBJ1-1; D may be TRBD1 (5 bases). The TCR comes from a woman between 55 and 75 years old with acute or convalescent COVID-19. The specimen sequenced was peripheral blood. CDR3 sequence reads: CASSLSGGMNTEAFF. The CDR3 nucleotides are TGCGCCAGCAGCCTAAGCGGGGGGATGAACACTGAAGCTTTCTTT.